The clone carrying this T cell receptor beta chain was seen many times. Its antigen is unknown. TCR beta CDR3 region amplification was performed from RNA transcripts. With the HTBI primer set, the TCR CDR3 went through a first round of RT-PCR. One entry per CDR3 protein, called by TCRdb with MiXCR from the multiplex PCR reads. The profile covers approximately 430,000 distinct CDR3 sequences, with roughly 14% appearing a single time and 13% taken by the ten largest. This sample is drawn from a study of T cells in Graves' hyperthyroidism and ophthalmopathy. Overall study context: Peripheral blood collection took place at initial diagnosis, before any treatment.

Patients were excluded because of uncontrolled infection, other autoimmune disease, pregnancy or lactation. It was less than 13 ml of fresh peripheral blood that supplied the PBMCs. Germline V CDR1 and CDR2: LGHDT, YNNKEL (reference sequence). Trimming left V 1 base short and J 4 bases short, with 20 bases between. This CDR3 has 17 residues. Study-level results: The majority of expanded thyroid clonotypes above 0.001 also appeared in blood.

The rearrangement links TRBV3-1 to TRBJ2-7, with D perhaps TRBD1 or TRBD2 (5 bases each). Sequencing was carried out using blood. The TCR comes from a man aged 18 to 30 with Graves' ophthalmopathy. The CDR3 region has the DNA TGTGCCAGCAGCCAAGGATTTCAGGGAGCGGAGAGGTACGAGCAGTACTTC. Protein sequence: CASSQGFQGAERYEQYF.